These 9 T cell receptor beta chains share one sample of origin, sequenced in a study of cytomegalovirus exposure and HLA in healthy donors (TCRdb year 2017). The method was the immunoSEQ multiplex PCR assay. A mixture of 60 forward primers for TCR Vbeta segments and 13 reverse primers for TCR Jbeta segments was used in the multiplex PCR. Sourced from immuneACCESS, this table was stored by TCRdb with only in-frame sequences that have V and J called. A share of the clones is absent; for the studies checked, an unresolved V gene accounts for under half, and the remainder has no known explanation. This sample is represented by 150,000 to 200,000 clones; approximately 80% of them were singletons. Of the sample, 13% to 15% falls within the top ten clones. Sequenced: PBMCs. Receptors originate from a woman between 40 and 55 years old in good health and CMV-seronegative.

Points on this clone: One junction end disagrees with the germline gene, perhaps due to a read error. This chain connects TRBV2 to TRBJ2-4; 14 nucleotides align to TRBD2. Germline lookup yields CDR1 SNHLY and CDR2 FYNNEI. This CDR3 region has 13 residues. The CDR3 region has the DNA TGTGCCGTCGGACTAGCGGGAGGTAACAGTCAGTACTTC. It translates to CAVGLAGGNSQYF.

V usage is TRBV15 and J usage is TRBJ2-3, with 7 bases identical to TRBD1. V gave up 5 bases and J gave up 5 bases; unmatched junction bases: 7. Germline V lookup: CDR1 LNHNV, CDR2 YYDKDF (reference sequence). This CDR3 has 14 amino acids. CDR3 loop: CATSQRQGIDTQYF. The CDR3 coding sequence is TGTGCCACCAGCCAACGACAGGGAATAGATACGCAGTATTTT.

The chain uses TRBV10-1 and TRBJ1-5, with 7 bases lining up with TRBD1. The CDR3 is made up of 21 amino acids. Germline loops: CDR1 WNHNN, CDR2 SYGVQD (reference sequence). Losses at the gene ends were 2 bases for V and 4 bases for J; bases not matched to a gene: 23. The CDR3: CASSEGPQGDGEGTKNQPQHF. CDR3 nucleotides: TGCGCCAGCAGTGAGGGGCCCCAGGGGGACGGAGAAGGAACTAAAAATCAGCCCCAGCATTTT.

This chain uses TRBV2 with TRBJ2-4, with D perhaps matching TRBD2 (7 bases). This CDR3 contains 12 residues. V was cut by 7 bases and J by 9 bases, with 13 bases left in between. In germline, CDR1 is SNHLY, CDR2 FYNNEI. The CDR3 DNA reads as TGTGCCAGCACCGGGGAGGGGGGCATTCAGTACTTC. It specifies CASTGEGGIQYF.

This clone was observed a handful of times. The genes are TRBV28 and TRBJ2-2; TRBD1 matches 8 bases. The CDR3 is 14 residues long. Germline V CDR1 and CDR2: MDHEN, SYDVKM. The trim removed 7 bases at V and 6 bases at J, leaving 7 bases unmatched. The CDR3, as DNA: TGTGCCAGCAACCAGGGGGCTATTCCCGGGGAGCTGTTTTTT. Amino acids: CASNQGAIPGELFF.

The CDR3 nucleotides are TGTGCCAGCAGCCAAGGCCCGAGGGGGCAGGGCCATGAGCAGTTCTTC. This translates into CASSQGPRGQGHEQFF. The chain recombines TRBV7-2 with TRBJ2-1; 7 bases are shared with TRBD1. This CDR3 contains 16 residues. CDR1 and CDR2 from the germline V gene are SGHTA and FQGNSA. V gave up 5 bases and J gave up 8 bases; unmatched junction bases: 15.

V and J are TRBV10-3 and TRBJ1-1, with 9 bases that match TRBD1. The germline V gene encodes CDR1 ENHRY and CDR2 SYGVKD. This CDR3 has 15 residues. J gave up 4 bases and V 5 bases, and 8 bases lay outside the gene matches. The CDR3 loop reads CAISSTTGGFTEAFF. CDR3 DNA sequence: TGTGCCATCAGTTCAACGACAGGGGGGTTCACTGAAGCTTTCTTT.

This clone was observed a handful of times. V gene TRBV9 combines with J gene TRBJ2-1, with TRBD2 matching over 8 bases. J was trimmed by 0 bases and V by 4 bases; bases with no gene match: 15. There are 19 residues in the CDR3. Germline V gene lookup returns CDR1 SGDLS and CDR2 YYNGEE. CDR3 region: CASSPRAALAGSSYNEQFF. The CDR3 bases are TGTGCCAGCAGCCCCCGGGCGGCGCTAGCGGGTAGCTCCTACAATGAGCAGTTCTTC. Based on the CDR3 plus reference TRBV9 and TRBJ2-1, the full variable domain is DSGVTQTPKHLITATGQRVTLRCSPRSGDLSVYWYQQSLDQGLQFLIQYYNGEERAKGNILERFSAQQFPDLHSELNLSSLELGDSALYFCASSPRAALAGSSYNEQFFGPGTRLTVL.

This chain joins TRBV7-8 and TRBJ1-5; no firm D call. V was pared by 0 bases and J by 0 bases, with 15 bases between. This CDR3 is 18 amino acids long. From germline, CDR1 is SGHVS and CDR2 FQNEAQ. The CDR3 DNA reads TGTGCCAGCAGCTTAGCGCGGGGAGCGGAATATAGCAATCAGCCCCAGCATTTT. This encodes CASSLARGAEYSNQPQHF.